One and the same sample provided the 31 T cell receptor beta chains below, sequenced in a study of Ad26.COV2.S vaccination and SARS-CoV-2 variants. Profiling relied on immunoSEQ multiplex PCR, and the TCRdb table lists in-frame clones only, not all of them. The table records about 350,000 clones, around 89% of them present only once. Sample treatment: about 20 received Ad26.COV2.S at low or high dose, single or two shots; about 5 received placebo; per-sample allocation not given. Day 63 following the first vaccine or placebo injection was when the samples were taken. The source material was peripheral blood, sampled in a trial of Ad26.COV2.S vaccine versus placebo. Receptors were obtained from a person aged 18-60 years who received the Ad26.COV2.S COVID-19 vaccine or a placebo.

The J gene is TRBJ1-4, the V gene TRBV19, with D perhaps TRBD1 (5 bases). V was pared by 6 bases and J by 0 bases, with 14 bases between. Per germline, CDR1 LNHDA and CDR2 SQIVND (reference sequence). The CDR3 covers 16 residues. The CDR3 nucleotides read TGTGCCAGTAGCCTTAGCGGGACGGCAACTAATGAAAAACTGTTTTTT. Amino acid sequence: CASSLSGTATNEKLFF.

The V call is TRBV18, the J call TRBJ1-6; no firm D call. The germline V gene has CDR1 KGHSH and CDR2 LQKENI. The length of the CDR3 is 15 residues. V lost 2 bases and J 6 bases, leaving 11 bases between the germline ends. DNA for the CDR3: TGTGCCAGCTCACCAAGTGGGCTCCGTAATTCACCCCTCCACTTT. Protein product: CASSPSGLRNSPLHF.

This chain uses TRBV6-2 or TRBV6-3 with TRBJ2-7; D unresolved. There are 14 residues in the CDR3. Germline V gene sequence: CDR1 MNHEY, CDR2 SVGEGT. The germline V and J ends were trimmed by 0 bases and 0 bases, with 6 bases remaining between them. Here the CDR3 reads CASSYSPGSYEQYF. For the CDR3, the DNA is TGTGCCAGCAGTTACTCGCCAGGCTCCTACGAGCAGTACTTC.

The sample holds one count of this clone. The V gene is TRBV27, the J gene TRBJ2-5; D is undetermined. This CDR3 has 14 amino acids. The V gene lost 6 bases and the J gene lost 7 bases, with 18 bases spanning the gap. Germline CDR1 reads MNHEY; CDR2 reads SMNVEV (reference sequence). The CDR3 region is CASRDDTFTRTQYF. The CDR3 nucleotides read TGTGCCAGCAGAGACGACACCTTCACGAGGACCCAGTACTTC.

This clone showed up just once. This sequence joins TRBV2 and TRBJ2-7, with 8 bases matching TRBD1. V dropped 2 bases and J dropped 2; count of bases not matched to a gene: 8. CDR3 size: 16 residues. Per the germline V gene, CDR1 is SNHLY and CDR2 is FYNNEI. The CDR3 DNA sequence: TGTGCCAGCAGTGAACCATTCGCAGGGGGCGCCTACGAGCAGTACTTC. This translates into CASSEPFAGGAYEQYF.

The count of this clone is one. The V call is TRBV7-2, the J call TRBJ2-7; TRBD1 matches 8 bases. CDR1 SGHTA and CDR2 FQGNSA come from the germline V gene. J lost 4 bases, V lost 5 bases, and 10 bases had no gene match. This CDR3 has 15 amino acids. The CDR3 sequence is CASSESGQGLYEQYF. CDR3 in DNA: TGTGCCAGCAGCGAATCCGGACAGGGTCTTTACGAGCAGTACTTC.

This clone was observed once. The CDR3 region is CATSDSMDRRGTQYF. In nucleotides, the CDR3 is TGTGCCACCAGTGATTCTATGGACAGGCGTGGGACCCAGTACTTC. This sequence joins TRBV24-1 and TRBJ2-5; 7 nucleotides agree with TRBD1. The CDR3 has 15 amino acids. Germline V gene sequence: CDR1 KGHDR, CDR2 SFDVKD. The junction had 9 bases not matched to a gene; V was cut back by 2 bases and J by 7 bases.

The gene calls are TRBV30 and TRBJ2-1; TRBD2 might be the D (5 bases). Germline lookup yields CDR1 GTSNPN and CDR2 SVGIG (reference sequence). Trimming stripped 3 bases from V and 4 bases from J, with 10 bases between. The CDR3 sequence is 13 residues long. The CDR3 DNA reads as TGTGCCTGGAGGATAGCGATATACAATGAGCAGTTCTTC. This codes for CAWRIAIYNEQFF.

On this clone: The sample carries other DNA sequences with the same CDR3. V usage is TRBV19 and J usage is TRBJ1-1; D is uncertain. Trimming cost V 4 bases and J 1 base, with 4 bases left between them. The germline V gene encodes CDR1 LNHDA and CDR2 SQIVND (reference sequence). The CDR3 is 12 residues long. This chain's CDR3 is CASSTGNTEAFF. The CDR3, as DNA: TGTGCCAGTAGTACAGGGAACACTGAAGCTTTCTTT.

V and J are TRBV27 and TRBJ2-1, with TRBD2 matching over 13 bases. CDR1 MNHEY and CDR2 SMNVEV come from the germline V gene (reference sequence). V was clipped by 4 bases and J by 8 bases; unmatched bases: 8. This CDR3 spans 16 amino acids. CDR3 residues: CASSSLTSGGVYEQFF. CDR3 coding DNA: TGTGCCAGCAGTTCCCTTACTAGCGGGGGGGTTTATGAGCAGTTCTTC.

The rearrangement links TRBV29-1 to TRBJ2-1; tentatively, D is TRBD1 (5 bases). V lost 6 bases, J lost 15 bases, and 21 bases lay in between. Germline V gene data show CDR1 as SQVTM and CDR2 as ANQGSEA. This CDR3 spans 12 amino acids. The CDR3 nucleotides read TGCAGCGTCTCAACTGGGGTTCAGGGTCCGTTCTTC. It codes for CSVSTGVQGPFF.

The V gene is TRBV28, the J gene TRBJ2-3; weak D call: TRBD1 (5 bases). V was trimmed by 5 bases and J by 0 bases, leaving 15 bases between them. Germline loops: CDR1 MDHEN, CDR2 SYDVKM. The CDR3 runs 16 residues. CDR3: CASSVTADSSTDTQYF. CDR3 nucleotides: TGTGCCAGCAGTGTGACAGCTGACTCTAGCACAGATACGCAGTATTTT.

The chain couples TRBV6-5 to TRBJ2-7; 7 positions match TRBD1. J was trimmed by 6 bases and V by 3 bases; bases with no gene match: 5. The CDR3 sequence is 13 residues long. Looked up from germline, CDR1 is MNHEY and CDR2 is SVGAGI. DNA of the CDR3: TGTGCCAGCAGTTATCCCGGACAGGTCGAGCAGTACTTC. Protein sequence: CASSYPGQVEQYF.

The chain couples TRBV5-5 to TRBJ1-4; maybe TRBD1 (5 bases). Germline V lookup: CDR1 SGHKS, CDR2 YYEKEE (reference sequence). Trimming removed 0 bases from V and 7 bases from J, with 13 bases in between. The CDR3 spans 15 residues. The CDR3 coding sequence is TGTGCCAGCAGCTTGGGCAGGGATGTTGGTGAAAAACTGTTTTTT. Translating gives CASSLGRDVGEKLFF. The whole variable domain, filled in from reference TRBV5-5 and TRBJ1-4, reads DAGVTQSPTHLIKTRGQQVTLRCSPISGHKSVSWYQQVLGQGPQFIFQYYEKEERGRGNFPDRFSARQFPNYSSELNVNALLLGDSALYLCASSLGRDVGEKLFFGSGTQLSVL.

The chain has TRBV5-1 and TRBJ2-3; TRBD2 agrees at 7 bases. The length of the CDR3 is 14 residues. The junction had 3 bases not matched to a gene; V was cut back by 2 bases and J by 3 bases. Looked up from germline, CDR1 is SGHRS and CDR2 is YFSETQ. The CDR3 sequence: CASSFGTTTDTQYF. CDR3 sequence (DNA): TGCGCCAGCAGCTTCGGGACTACTACAGATACGCAGTATTTT.

The V gene is TRBV5-1, the J gene TRBJ2-7; D not certain. CDR1 and CDR2 from the germline V gene are SGHRS and YFSETQ. The CDR3 has 13 amino acids. Trimming took off 3 bases at V and 1 base at J, with 8 bases between the two ends. CDR3 DNA sequence: TGCGCCAGCAGCTCGGTGCAGTCCTACGAGCAGTACTTC. Its translation is CASSSVQSYEQYF.

V and J are TRBV19 and TRBJ1-4; D is undetermined. CDR1 is LNHDA and CDR2 is SQIVND in the germline V gene (reference sequence). Trimming stripped 3 bases from V and 3 bases from J, with 5 bases between. CDR3 size: 13 residues. The CDR3 sequence is CASSIRPNEKLFF. As DNA, the CDR3 is TGTGCCAGTAGTATCCGACCTAATGAAAAACTGTTTTTT. Supplemented by reference TRBV19 and TRBJ1-4, the full variable domain reads DGGITQSPKYLFRKEGQNVTLSCEQNLNHDAMYWYRQDPGQGLRLIYYSQIVNDFQKGDIAEGYSVSREKKESFPLTVTSAQKNPTAFYLCASSIRPNEKLFFGSGTQLSVL.

The V call is TRBV29-1, the J call TRBJ1-2; a possible D gene is TRBD1 (6 bases). Germline CDR1 is SQVTM and CDR2 is ANQGSEA. V lost 0 bases to trimming and J lost 8 bases, with 10 bases between them. CDR3 length equals 12 residues. The CDR3 sequence: CSVEEAGEGYTF. In DNA form, the CDR3 reads TGCAGCGTTGAAGAGGCAGGGGAAGGCTACACCTTC.

The V gene is TRBV13, the J gene TRBJ1-1, with TRBD1 identical over 8 bases. The CDR3 totals 15 residues. Germline values: CDR1 PRHDT, CDR2 FYEKMQ (reference sequence). V lost 5 bases to trimming and J lost 2 bases; unmatched junction nucleotides: 7. The CDR3 coding sequence is TGTGCCAGCAGCCTTCTGGACAGGGCTAACACTGAAGCTTTCTTT. The encoded protein is CASSLLDRANTEAFF.

The chain combines TRBV3-1 (or the pseudogene TRBV3-2) with TRBJ2-1; no clear D. Germline values: CDR1 LGHDT, CDR2 YNNKEL (reference sequence). Trimming left V 0 bases short and J 6 bases short, with 12 bases between. The CDR3 totals 15 residues. The CDR3, as DNA: TGTGCCAGCAGCCAAGATCGCCGCAGCCCCAATGAGCAGTTCTTC. Its protein product is CASSQDRRSPNEQFF.

J is TRBJ1-6 and V is TRBV5-1; possibly TRBD1 for D (5 bases). The CDR3 runs 16 residues. The germline V and J ends were trimmed by 0 bases and 1 base, with 8 bases remaining between them. CDR1 and CDR2 (germline): SGHRS, YFSETQ. CDR3 DNA sequence: TGCGCCAGCAGCTTGGAATACAGGTCCTATAATTCACCCCTCCACTTT. Amino acids: CASSLEYRSYNSPLHF.

V gene TRBV7-8 combines with J gene TRBJ1-2; D gene ambiguous. CDR3 length: 17 amino acids. Trimming took 5 bases from V and 4 from J, leaving 23 bases between them. From germline, CDR1 is SGHVS and CDR2 FQNEAQ. The CDR3 sequence: CASSDGGRRTGVYGYTF. CDR3 coding DNA: TGTGCCAGCAGCGACGGTGGTCGGAGGACGGGAGTCTATGGCTACACCTTC.

This chain links TRBV5-8 with TRBJ1-1, with a tentative D call TRBD1 (6 bases). This CDR3 region has 13 residues. Germline CDR1 and CDR2: SGHTS and YDEGEE. V was cut by 4 bases and J by 2 bases, with 9 bases left in between. The DNA for the CDR3 is TGTGCCAGCAGCCTGGACAGAAACACTGAAGCTTTCTTT. Its protein product is CASSLDRNTEAFF.

V and J are TRBV18 and TRBJ1-1; 8 bases line up with TRBD1. The CDR3 is 14 amino acids. CDR1 KGHSH and CDR2 LQKENI come from the germline V gene. Unmatched junction bases numbered 3, after V lost 5 bases and J lost 1 base. DNA of the CDR3: TGTGCCAGCTCAAGGGACAGGTCGAACACTGAAGCTTTCTTT. It codes for CASSRDRSNTEAFF.

The V call is TRBV6-5, the J call TRBJ2-5; 7 nucleotides match TRBD2. With 8 bases clipped from V and 2 bases from J, the junction kept 11 bases outside the gene matches. The CDR3 is 15 amino acids. Per germline, CDR1 MNHEY and CDR2 SVGAGI. The CDR3 nucleotides are TGTGCCAGCCGAGGGCTAGGACTAGGTCAAGAGACCCAGTACTTC. Translated, it gives CASRGLGLGQETQYF.

The V gene is TRBV30, the J gene TRBJ1-5; D gene unclear. The V gene lost 3 bases and the J gene lost 1 base, with 4 bases spanning the gap. CDR3 length: 12 residues. Germline loops: CDR1 GTSNPN, CDR2 SVGIG (reference sequence). This chain's CDR3 is CAWRISNQPQHF. The CDR3 coding sequence is TGTGCCTGGAGAATAAGCAATCAGCCCCAGCATTTT. Together with reference TRBV30 and TRBJ1-5, the CDR3 gives the full variable domain: SQTIHQWPATLVQPVGSPLSLECTVEGTSNPNLYWYRQAAGRGLQLLFYSVGIGQISSEVPQNLSASRPQDRQFILSSKKLLLSDSGFYLCAWRISNQPQHFGDGTRLSIL.

J is TRBJ2-7 and V is TRBV19, with TRBD1 as a possible D gene (6 bases). Looked up from germline, CDR1 is LNHDA and CDR2 is SQIVND (reference sequence). This CDR3 has 13 residues. Trimming stripped 6 bases from V and 5 bases from J, with 14 bases between. The CDR3: CASSKTQGNEQYF. CDR3 coding DNA: TGTGCCAGTAGCAAAACACAGGGAAACGAGCAGTACTTC.

The chain links TRBV5-1 to TRBJ2-7; perhaps TRBD2 as D (5 bases). CDR1 and CDR2 from the germline V gene are SGHRS and YFSETQ. The CDR3 consists of 13 residues. Trimming cost V 4 bases and J 3 bases, with 11 bases left between them. CDR3 nucleotide sequence: TGCGCCAGCAGCGTGGACTTAATCTACGAGCAGTACTTC. Protein product: CASSVDLIYEQYF.

This chain uses TRBV7-8 with TRBJ2-2; weak D call: TRBD1 (5 bases). V was shortened by 2 bases and J by 4 bases, with 11 bases between the two germline ends. The germline CDR1 and CDR2 sequences are SGHVS and FQNEAQ. The CDR3 is made up of 15 amino acids. The CDR3 DNA sequence: TGTGCCAGCAGCTTAAATCAGGGTCGCACCGGGGAGCTGTTTTTT. It yields the protein CASSLNQGRTGELFF.

On this clone itself: Different DNA sequences within this sample yield the same CDR3. This chain connects TRBV12-3 or TRBV12-4 to TRBJ2-5, with D hard to call. Between the trimmed V and J ends, which lost 1 base and 2 bases, there was a span of 5 bases. The CDR3 length is 13 residues. Written as DNA, the CDR3 is TGTGCCAGCAGTTTAGGACAACAAGAGACCCAGTACTTC. It specifies CASSLGQQETQYF.

The J gene is TRBJ2-7, the V gene TRBV5-1; the D is unclear. Trimming removed 2 bases at V and 2 bases at J, with 8 bases between. Germline V lookup: CDR1 SGHRS, CDR2 YFSETQ. The CDR3 length is 13 residues. This chain's CDR3 is CASSFDGAYEQYF. The CDR3 region has the DNA TGCGCCAGCAGCTTCGACGGAGCCTACGAGCAGTACTTC.